This TCR beta chain was captured in a study of blood T cells in healthy people across ages. The germline V gene encodes CDR1 MGHRA and CDR2 YSYEKL. After removal of 2 bases from V and 0 bases from J, the junction contained 6 bases not matched to a gene. The CDR3 runs 16 residues. This clonotype was detected a few times. A second roughly 6 to 12 cycle PCR used barcoded and J-beta primers. TCRdb fed the 5' RACE reads into MiXCR, producing one record per CDR3 protein. The data show approximately 680,000 distinct CDR3 sequences, with 32% seen just once and about 16% held by the top ten. Sequenced material: blood. This chain joins TRBV4-1 and TRBJ2-7; 8 bases line up with TRBD1. The TCR was taken from a woman older than 75 in good health. The CDR3 protein is CASSQPPGQASYEQYF. CDR3 sequence (DNA): TGCGCCAGCAGCCAACCCCCGGGACAGGCCTCCTACGAGCAGTACTTC.